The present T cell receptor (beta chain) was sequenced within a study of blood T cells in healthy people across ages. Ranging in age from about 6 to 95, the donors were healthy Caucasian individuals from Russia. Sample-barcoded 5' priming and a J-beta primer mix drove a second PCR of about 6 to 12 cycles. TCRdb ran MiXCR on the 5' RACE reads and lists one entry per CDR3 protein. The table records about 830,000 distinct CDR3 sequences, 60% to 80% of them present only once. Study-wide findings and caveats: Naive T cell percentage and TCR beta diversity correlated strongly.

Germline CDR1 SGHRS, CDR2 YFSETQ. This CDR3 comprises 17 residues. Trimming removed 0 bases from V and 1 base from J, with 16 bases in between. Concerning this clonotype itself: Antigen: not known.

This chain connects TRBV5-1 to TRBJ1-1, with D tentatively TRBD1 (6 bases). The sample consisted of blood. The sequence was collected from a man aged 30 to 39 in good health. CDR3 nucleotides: TGCGCCAGCAGCTTGGGTGGGGGGCTAAGTGAGAACACTGAAGCTTTCTTT. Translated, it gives CASSLGGGLSENTEAFF.